These T cell receptor beta chains were read from a single sample in a study of technical replicates of blood from several donors. The protocol was immunoSEQ multiplex PCR, while the TCRdb copy is restricted to in-frame clones and leaves out a portion. The data hold 53,000 or so clones, with just over 85% observed a single time. The specimen sequenced was PBMCs. These receptors all come from a human donor in good health. Some clones in this sample may be carry-over from other donors' samples. Each CDR3 is given with its conserved first and last residue. Each record gives: clone size, CDR3 length, D gene, J gene, V gene, CDR3 DNA, CDR3 protein. D genes are given only for firm matches. Clone size is stated in some rows and not others, as once, few, many or a class when expanded.

abundance: .; len: 17; d_gene: TRBD2; j_gene: TRBJ2-1; v_gene: TRBV5-1; CDR3nt: TGCGCCAGCAGCTTGGTAGGCGGGAGAGCCCTCTACAATGAGCAGTTCTTC; CDR3aa: CASSLVGGRALYNEQFF
abundance: .; len: 13; d_gene: .; j_gene: TRBJ2-7; v_gene: TRBV5-1; CDR3nt: TGCGCCAGCAGCTTGGAGGGAGGCTACGAGCAGTACTTC; CDR3aa: CASSLEGGYEQYF
abundance: .; len: 13; d_gene: .; j_gene: TRBJ2-5; v_gene: TRBV7-2; CDR3nt: TGTGCCAGCAGCTTAGAACAACGAGAGACCCAGTACTTC; CDR3aa: CASSLEQRETQYF
abundance: few; len: 17; d_gene: TRBD1; j_gene: TRBJ2-6; v_gene: TRBV9; CDR3nt: TGTGCCAGCAGCGGCTACAGGGGAAGGACTGGGGCCAACGTCCTGACTTTC; CDR3aa: CASSGYRGRTGANVLTF
abundance: .; len: 14; d_gene: TRBD1; j_gene: TRBJ1-5; v_gene: TRBV2; CDR3nt: TGTGCCAGCAGTGCGGGACAGGGAGGACAGCCCCAGCATTTT; CDR3aa: CASSAGQGGQPQHF
abundance: .; len: 12; d_gene: .; j_gene: TRBJ1-1; v_gene: TRBV5-6; CDR3nt: TGTGCCAGCAGCTTGAGAGCCACTGAAGCTTTCTTT; CDR3aa: CASSLRATEAFF
abundance: once; len: 15; d_gene: TRBD2; j_gene: TRBJ2-1; v_gene: TRBV5-6; CDR3nt: TGTGCCAGCAGCTTGGTCGCTAGCGGGAGAAATGAGCAGTTCTTC; CDR3aa: CASSLVASGRNEQFF
abundance: once; len: 15; d_gene: .; j_gene: TRBJ2-1; v_gene: TRBV29-1; CDR3nt: TGCAGCGTTGAAGATCCCCGGACATCCTACAATGAGCAGTTCTTC; CDR3aa: CSVEDPRTSYNEQFF
abundance: .; len: 15; d_gene: .; j_gene: TRBJ2-3; v_gene: TRBV15; CDR3nt: TGTGCCACCAGCAGAGATCGGACTAGCACAGATACGCAGTATTTT; CDR3aa: CATSRDRTSTDTQYF
abundance: .; len: 17; d_gene: TRBD1; j_gene: TRBJ1-6; v_gene: TRBV4-1; CDR3nt: TGCGCCAGCAGCCAAACATCAGGGGGAAGGCGGAATTCACCCCTCCACTTT; CDR3aa: CASSQTSGGRRNSPLHF
abundance: .; len: 15; d_gene: .; j_gene: TRBJ2-7; v_gene: TRBV6-6; CDR3nt: TGTGCCAGCAGTTACTCGGGGCAGGGAACCTACGAGCAGTACTTC; CDR3aa: CASSYSGQGTYEQYF
abundance: .; len: 14; d_gene: .; j_gene: TRBJ1-2; v_gene: TRBV4-3; CDR3nt: TGCGCCAGCAGCCGACAGGCTACTAACTATGGCTACACCTTC; CDR3aa: CASSRQATNYGYTF
abundance: .; len: 15; d_gene: TRBD2; j_gene: TRBJ2-1; v_gene: TRBV5-1; CDR3nt: TGCGCCAGCAGCTTGGATGCTAGCGGGAACAATGAGCAGTTCTTC; CDR3aa: CASSLDASGNNEQFF
abundance: .; len: 13; d_gene: .; j_gene: TRBJ2-1; v_gene: TRBV19; CDR3nt: TGTGCCAGTAGTCCCAGCGGTAGCGGTGAGCAGTTCTTC; CDR3aa: CASSPSGSGEQFF
abundance: .; len: 16; d_gene: TRBD1; j_gene: TRBJ1-2; v_gene: TRBV18; CDR3nt: TGTGCCAGCTCCCCCCCAGGCCGGACAGGGGATAGCGGCTACACCTTC; CDR3aa: CASSPPGRTGDSGYTF
abundance: .; len: 15; d_gene: .; j_gene: TRBJ2-7; v_gene: TRBV5-4; CDR3nt: TGTGCCAGCAGCTTAACTTGGCGGGGAGAACACGAGCAGTACTTC; CDR3aa: CASSLTWRGEHEQYF
abundance: .; len: 19; d_gene: .; j_gene: TRBJ1-4; v_gene: TRBV4-2; CDR3nt: TGTGCCAGCAGCCAAGATCTTCCCCCGCTACGTGCAACTAATGAAAAACTGTTTTTT; CDR3aa: CASSQDLPPLRATNEKLFF
abundance: .; len: 14; d_gene: .; j_gene: TRBJ1-1; v_gene: TRBV11-2; CDR3nt: TGTGCCAGCAGCTTAGGACTCGGGAGGACTGAAGCTTTCTTT; CDR3aa: CASSLGLGRTEAFF